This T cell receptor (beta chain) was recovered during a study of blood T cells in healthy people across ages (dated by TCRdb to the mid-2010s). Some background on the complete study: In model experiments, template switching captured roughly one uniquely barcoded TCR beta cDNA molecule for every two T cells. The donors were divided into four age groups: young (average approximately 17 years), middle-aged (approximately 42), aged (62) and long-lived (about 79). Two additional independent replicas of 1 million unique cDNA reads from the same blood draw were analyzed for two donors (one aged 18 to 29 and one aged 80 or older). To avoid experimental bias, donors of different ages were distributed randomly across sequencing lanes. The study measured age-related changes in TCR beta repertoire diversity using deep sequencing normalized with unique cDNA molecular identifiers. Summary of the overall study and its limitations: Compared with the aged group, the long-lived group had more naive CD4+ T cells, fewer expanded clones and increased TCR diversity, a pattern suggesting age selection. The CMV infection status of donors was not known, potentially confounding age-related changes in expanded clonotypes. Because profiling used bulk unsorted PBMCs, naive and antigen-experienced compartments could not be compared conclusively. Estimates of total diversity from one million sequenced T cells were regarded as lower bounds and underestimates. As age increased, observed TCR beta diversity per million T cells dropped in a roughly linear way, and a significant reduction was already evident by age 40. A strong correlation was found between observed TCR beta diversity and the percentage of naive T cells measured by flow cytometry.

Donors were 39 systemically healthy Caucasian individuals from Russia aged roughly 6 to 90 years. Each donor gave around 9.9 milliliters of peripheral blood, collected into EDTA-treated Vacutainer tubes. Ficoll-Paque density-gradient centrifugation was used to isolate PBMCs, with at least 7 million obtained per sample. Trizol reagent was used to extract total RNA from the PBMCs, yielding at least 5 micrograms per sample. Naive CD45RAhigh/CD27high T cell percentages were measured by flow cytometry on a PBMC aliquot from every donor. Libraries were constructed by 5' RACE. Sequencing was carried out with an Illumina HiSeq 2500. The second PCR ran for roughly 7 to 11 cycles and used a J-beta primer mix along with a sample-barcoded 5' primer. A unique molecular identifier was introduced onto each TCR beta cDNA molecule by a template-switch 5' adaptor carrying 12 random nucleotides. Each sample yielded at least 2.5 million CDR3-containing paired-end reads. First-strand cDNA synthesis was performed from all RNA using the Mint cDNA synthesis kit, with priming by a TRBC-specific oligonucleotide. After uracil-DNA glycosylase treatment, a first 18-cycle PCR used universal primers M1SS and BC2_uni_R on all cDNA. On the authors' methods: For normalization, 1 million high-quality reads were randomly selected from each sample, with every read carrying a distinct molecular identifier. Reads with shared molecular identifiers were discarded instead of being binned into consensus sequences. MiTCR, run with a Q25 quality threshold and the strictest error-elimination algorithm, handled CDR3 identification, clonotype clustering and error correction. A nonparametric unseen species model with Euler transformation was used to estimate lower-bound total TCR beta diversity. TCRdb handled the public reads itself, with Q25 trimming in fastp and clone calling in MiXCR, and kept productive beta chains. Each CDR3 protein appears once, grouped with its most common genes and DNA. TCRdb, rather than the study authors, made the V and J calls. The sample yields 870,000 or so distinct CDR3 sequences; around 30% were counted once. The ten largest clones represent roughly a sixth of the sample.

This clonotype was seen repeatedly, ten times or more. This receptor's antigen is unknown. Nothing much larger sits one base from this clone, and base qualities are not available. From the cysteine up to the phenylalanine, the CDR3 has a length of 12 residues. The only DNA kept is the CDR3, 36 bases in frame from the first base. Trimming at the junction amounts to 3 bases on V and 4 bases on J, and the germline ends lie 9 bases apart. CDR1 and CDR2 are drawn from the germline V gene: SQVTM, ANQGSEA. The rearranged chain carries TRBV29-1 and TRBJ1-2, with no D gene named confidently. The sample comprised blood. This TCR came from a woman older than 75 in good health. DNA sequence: TGCAGCGTTGACAGTCGCCTCTATGGCTACACCTTC. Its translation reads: CSVDSRLYGYTF.